This is a list of T cell receptor beta chains from one sample in a study of cytomegalovirus exposure and HLA in healthy donors. Method: immunoSEQ multiplex PCR; TCRdb's copy keeps in-frame clones and lacks some. The table lists 130,000 to 150,000 clones, approximately 86% of them singletons. Source material: PBMCs. The source is a woman aged 18-29 years in good health and CMV-seropositive. CDR3s include the opening cysteine and the closing phenylalanine or tryptophan. The order of the fields is J gene, clone size, V gene, D gene, CDR3 protein, CDR3 DNA. A D gene is named only where the DNA matches it firmly. Clone size, where shown, is once, few, many, or a class for clones that have expanded.

J: TRBJ1-5; size: -; V: TRBV6-1; D: TRBD1; CDR3: CASSGDRDQPQHF; DNA: TGTGCCAGCAGTGGGGACAGGGATCAGCCCCAGCATTTT
J: TRBJ2-2; size: once; V: TRBV5-4; D: TRBD1; CDR3: CASSYPGQGDTGELFF; DNA: TGTGCCAGCAGCTACCCGGGACAGGGGGACACCGGGGAGCTGTTTTTT
J: TRBJ1-1; size: few; V: TRBV9; D: TRBD1; CDR3: CASSVDGTGFRAFF; DNA: TGTGCCAGCAGCGTAGACGGGACAGGGTTTAGAGCTTTCTTT
J: TRBJ1-1; size: -; V: TRBV6-4; D: -; CDR3: CASSRIGGTEAFF; DNA: TGTGCCAGCAGTCGAATTGGGGGGACTGAAGCTTTCTTT
J: TRBJ1-1; size: -; V: TRBV15; D: -; CDR3: CATSLTTGLSFF; DNA: TGTGCCACCAGCCTGACCACAGGGCTCTCTTTCTTT
J: TRBJ2-3; size: -; V: TRBV30; D: TRBD1; CDR3: CAWSRLDRDDATQYF; DNA: TGTGCCTGGAGTCGACTGGACAGGGACGACGCTACGCAGTATTTT
J: TRBJ2-5; size: -; V: TRBV7-7; D: -; CDR3: CASSLRGETQYF; DNA: TGTGCTAGCAGCTTACGAGGGGAGACCCAGTACTTC
J: TRBJ1-1; size: -; V: TRBV7-9; D: -; CDR3: CASSLRREPMLHEAFF; DNA: TGTGCCAGCAGCCTCCGGAGGGAGCCAATGCTCCATGAAGCTTTCTTT
J: TRBJ2-7; size: few; V: TRBV4-2; D: -; CDR3: CASSQAGGHEQYF; DNA: TGTGCCAGCAGCCAAGCTGGCGGGCACGAGCAGTACTTC
J: TRBJ2-3; size: -; V: TRBV9; D: -; CDR3: CASSVAAGLERDTQYF; DNA: TGTGCCAGCAGCGTAGCGGCGGGACTGGAGCGAGATACGCAGTATTTT
J: TRBJ1-2; size: -; V: TRBV9; D: TRBD1; CDR3: CASSVGGTGSGYTF; DNA: TGTGCCAGCAGCGTAGGGGGGACAGGCTCTGGCTACACCTTC
J: TRBJ2-7; size: -; V: TRBV21-1; D: -; CDR3: CASPIDAGVDEQYF; DNA: TGTGCCAGCCCTATTGATGCGGGAGTTGACGAGCAGTACTTC
J: TRBJ1-2; size: -; V: TRBV2; D: -; CDR3: CASGAGVFYGYTF; DNA: TGTGCCAGCGGGGCAGGGGTTTTCTATGGCTACACCTTC
J: TRBJ2-3; size: once; V: TRBV4-3; D: TRBD1; CDR3: CASSPRQGGTDTQYF; DNA: TGCGCCAGCAGCCCTCGACAGGGGGGCACAGATACGCAGTATTTT
J: TRBJ2-5; size: -; V: TRBV5-4; D: TRBD2; CDR3: CASAASGSETQYF; DNA: TGTGCCAGCGCGGCTAGCGGGAGTGAGACCCAGTACTTC
J: TRBJ1-3; size: -; V: TRBV19; D: TRBD1; CDR3: CASSEGDRALGNTIYF; DNA: TGTGCCAGTAGCGAGGGAGACAGGGCCCTTGGAAACACCATATATTTT
J: TRBJ2-1; size: -; V: TRBV5-4; D: TRBD1; CDR3: CASRPDRDKYNEQFF; DNA: TGTGCCAGCAGACCCGACAGGGATAAGTACAATGAGCAGTTCTTC
J: TRBJ2-7; size: -; V: TRBV27; D: -; CDR3: CASSLLSYEQYF; DNA: TGTGCCAGCAGTTTACTCTCCTACGAGCAGTACTTC
J: TRBJ1-6; size: -; V: TRBV4-2; D: -; CDR3: CASSQDSSSLRPLHF; DNA: TGTGCCAGCAGCCAAGATTCGAGCTCCCTCAGGCCCCTCCACTTT
J: TRBJ2-5; size: -; V: TRBV4-3; D: -; CDR3: CASSQDRVAGETQYF; DNA: TGCGCCAGCAGCCAAGATAGGGTAGCAGGGGAGACCCAGTACTTC
J: TRBJ1-1; size: -; V: TRBV27; D: -; CDR3: CASLRGKGINTEAFF; DNA: TGTGCCAGTCTGCGGGGGAAAGGGATTAACACTGAAGCTTTCTTT
J: TRBJ2-2; size: -; V: TRBV5-1; D: TRBD1; CDR3: CASDGTGDMAGELFF; DNA: TGCGCCAGCGATGGGACAGGGGATATGGCCGGGGAGCTGTTTTTT
J: TRBJ1-1; size: -; V: TRBV9; D: -; CDR3: CASSVGRVRSDTEAFF; DNA: TGTGCCAGCAGCGTGGGCAGGGTAAGGTCGGACACTGAAGCTTTCTTT
J: TRBJ1-4; size: -; V: TRBV5-1; D: TRBD1; CDR3: CASSLRSRAGGSEKLFF; DNA: TGCGCCAGCAGCTTGAGGTCTCGGGCAGGGGGGAGTGAAAAACTGTTTTTT
J: TRBJ1-4; size: -; V: TRBV25-1; D: -; CDR3: CASSEVPGGGTNEKLFF; DNA: TGTGCCAGCAGTGAAGTACCTGGGGGGGGAACTAATGAAAAACTGTTTTTT
J: TRBJ1-6; size: -; V: TRBV6-5; D: TRBD1; CDR3: CASTTGDNSPLHF; DNA: TGTGCCAGCACAACAGGGGACAATTCACCCCTCCACTTT
J: TRBJ2-5; size: -; V: TRBV5-1; D: -; CDR3: CASRPGGETQYF; DNA: TGCGCCAGCAGACCGGGCGGGGAGACCCAGTACTTC
J: TRBJ1-4; size: -; V: TRBV19; D: TRBD1; CDR3: CASSGGGDHEKLFF; DNA: TGTGCCAGTTCAGGGGGCGGAGATCATGAAAAACTGTTTTTT
J: TRBJ1-6; size: few; V: TRBV30; D: TRBD1; CDR3: CAWSVRQGLNSPLHF; DNA: TGTGCCTGGAGTGTTCGACAGGGACTTAATTCACCCCTCCACTTT
J: TRBJ1-5; size: -; V: TRBV6-5; D: -; CDR3: CASSYSQGGGQPQHF; DNA: TGTGCCAGCAGTTACTCTCAGGGCGGTGGTCAGCCCCAGCATTTT
J: TRBJ2-5; size: -; V: TRBV5-4; D: TRBD1; CDR3: CASSGRDRDGETQYF; DNA: TGTGCCAGCAGCGGACGGGACAGGGATGGAGAGACCCAGTACTTC
J: TRBJ1-4; size: -; V: TRBV4-3; D: -; CDR3: CASSQGPSQRGEKLFF; DNA: TGCGCCAGCAGCCAAGGGCCGAGTCAGCGAGGTGAAAAACTGTTTTTT
J: TRBJ2-7; size: -; V: TRBV4-1; D: -; CDR3: CASSQGQGYSYEQYF; DNA: TGCGCCAGCAGCCAAGGGCAGGGTTACTCCTACGAGCAGTACTTC
J: TRBJ1-1; size: -; V: TRBV28; D: TRBD1; CDR3: CASSPRTGMNTEAFF; DNA: TGTGCCAGCAGTCCGAGGACAGGGATGAACACTGAAGCTTTCTTT
J: TRBJ2-5; size: -; V: TRBV9; D: -; CDR3: CASSVDRSPQETQYF; DNA: TGTGCCAGCAGCGTAGATCGGTCACCTCAAGAGACCCAGTACTTC
J: TRBJ2-7; size: -; V: TRBV5-5; D: -; CDR3: CASSLESATVAYEQYF; DNA: TGTGCCAGCAGCCTGGAATCCGCGACAGTCGCCTACGAGCAGTACTTC
J: TRBJ2-2; size: -; V: TRBV11-1; D: -; CDR3: CASSLVWASNTGELFF; DNA: TGTGCCAGCAGCTTAGTTTGGGCTTCGAACACCGGGGAGCTGTTTTTT
J: TRBJ1-1; size: -; V: TRBV28; D: -; CDR3: CASSLSGTIGAEAFF; DNA: TGTGCCAGCAGTTTATCCGGGACTATCGGCGCTGAAGCTTTCTTT
J: TRBJ1-5; size: once; V: TRBV25-1; D: TRBD1; CDR3: CASRGGRTGANRPQHF; DNA: TGTGCCAGCAGGGGGGGAAGGACAGGGGCGAATCGGCCCCAGCATTTT
J: TRBJ1-6; size: -; V: TRBV10-3; D: TRBD1; CDR3: CAIRPGDRVNSPLHF; DNA: TGTGCCATCCGCCCTGGGGACAGAGTTAATTCACCCCTCCACTTT
J: TRBJ2-7; size: -; V: TRBV9; D: TRBD1; CDR3: CASSPGQGANEQYF; DNA: TGTGCCAGCAGCCCGGGACAGGGGGCTAACGAGCAGTACTTC
J: TRBJ1-1; size: -; V: TRBV6-5; D: TRBD1; CDR3: CASSYSWTGRSTEAFF; DNA: TGTGCCAGCAGTTACTCTTGGACAGGGCGAAGTACTGAAGCTTTCTTT
J: TRBJ1-4; size: -; V: TRBV5-4; D: -; CDR3: CASSLRETTNEKLFF; DNA: TGTGCCAGCAGCCTCCGGGAAACAACTAATGAAAAACTGTTTTTT
J: TRBJ1-5; size: -; V: TRBV27; D: -; CDR3: CASSTSSGPNQPQHF; DNA: TGTGCCAGCAGTACCTCTTCGGGTCCCAATCAGCCCCAGCATTTT
J: TRBJ2-2; size: -; V: TRBV14; D: -; CDR3: CASSQEIFTGELFF; DNA: TGTGCCAGCAGCCAAGAAATCTTCACCGGGGAGCTGTTTTTT
J: TRBJ1-6; size: -; V: TRBV4-3; D: -; CDR3: CASSRGGENSPLHF; DNA: TGCGCCAGCAGCCGGGGGGGGGAAAATTCACCCCTCCACTTT
J: TRBJ2-2; size: -; V: TRBV5-5; D: TRBD1; CDR3: CASSGGQGNTGELFF; DNA: TGTGCCAGCAGCGGGGGACAGGGGAACACCGGGGAGCTGTTTTTT
J: TRBJ2-2; size: -; V: TRBV19; D: -; CDR3: CATRIAPGELFF; DNA: TGTGCCACTCGAATAGCCCCCGGGGAGCTGTTTTTT
J: TRBJ2-3; size: -; V: TRBV5-1; D: -; CDR3: CASSARLGGPDTQYF; DNA: TGCGCCAGCAGCGCACGACTGGGGGGGCCAGATACGCAGTATTTT
J: TRBJ2-3; size: -; V: TRBV9; D: TRBD2; CDR3: CASSVASGGHGTFTDTQYF; DNA: TGTGCCAGCAGCGTAGCTAGCGGGGGGCACGGTACTTTCACAGATACGCAGTATTTT
J: TRBJ2-1; size: -; V: TRBV5-1; D: TRBD2; CDR3: CASSHGSGGNNEQFF; DNA: TGCGCCAGCAGTCATGGATCGGGAGGCAACAATGAGCAGTTCTTC
J: TRBJ2-2; size: -; V: TRBV7-9; D: -; CDR3: CASSVQVTGELFF; DNA: TGTGCCAGCAGCGTACAGGTCACCGGGGAGCTGTTTTTT
J: TRBJ1-2; size: -; V: TRBV7-2; D: -; CDR3: CASSLALQGGGYTF; DNA: TGTGCCAGCAGCTTAGCGCTCCAGGGAGGTGGCTACACCTTC
J: TRBJ2-7; size: -; V: TRBV29-1; D: TRBD1; CDR3: CSVRDSYEQYF; DNA: TGCAGCGTGAGGGACAGCTACGAGCAGTACTTC
J: TRBJ2-3; size: -; V: TRBV27; D: TRBD2; CDR3: CASWGLAGAVSTDTQYF; DNA: TGTGCCAGCTGGGGACTAGCGGGGGCCGTTAGCACAGATACGCAGTATTTT
J: TRBJ2-5; size: -; V: TRBV4-2; D: TRBD2; CDR3: CASSQAAGGETQYF; DNA: TGTGCCAGCAGCCAAGCTGCGGGGGGGGAGACCCAGTACTTC
J: TRBJ1-2; size: -; V: TRBV2; D: TRBD1; CDR3: CASRTGGPPGRYTF; DNA: TGTGCCAGCAGGACAGGGGGCCCCCCTGGACGCTACACCTTC
J: TRBJ2-1; size: -; V: TRBV5-1; D: TRBD1; CDR3: CASSLRDRTYNEQFF; DNA: TGCGCCAGCAGCTTGCGGGACAGGACCTACAATGAGCAGTTCTTC
J: TRBJ1-5; size: -; V: TRBV27; D: TRBD1; CDR3: CASSMDRVRQPQHF; DNA: TGTGCCAGCAGTATGGACAGGGTTCGTCAGCCCCAGCATTTT
J: TRBJ2-7; size: few; V: TRBV28; D: -; CDR3: CASSQGKIGTSRSYEQYF; DNA: TGTGCCAGCAGCCAAGGAAAGATCGGGACTTCCCGCTCCTACGAGCAGTACTTC